The TCR beta chain described here comes from a study of T cell repertoires in aging, cancer and after chemotherapy. Across the study: Donor ages fell into six groups from 30 or younger up to 70 or older. Study observations and caveats: Rebound thymic output was suggested by rising median generation probability during chemotherapy in each cancer cohort. Loss of evenness, beyond lost richness, contributed to age-related TCR diversity decline in cancer patients.

Multiplex touch-down PCR with TRB-A/B primers amplified rearranged V-D-J TRB sequences. TCRdb passed the multiplex PCR reads through MiXCR, listing each CDR3 protein once. The table records over 4,500 distinct CDR3 sequences, roughly 70% of them present only once. Worth noting for this clonotype: The antigen is unknown.

The template was genomic DNA from peripheral blood, not RNA. Sequencing used blood. The source of this sequence is a human donor with a solid tumor.

The CDR3 spells CASSLDIAGGYNEQFF. As DNA, the CDR3 is TGTGCCAGCAGCTTGGATATAGCGGGGGGGTACAATGAGCAGTTCTTC. This rearrangement joins TRBV11-3 to TRBJ2-1; 11 nucleotides line up with TRBD2. V lost 3 bases to trimming and J lost 4 bases; unmatched junction nucleotides: 5. Per germline, CDR1 SGHNT and CDR2 YENEEA. The length of the CDR3 is 16 residues.